Below, 26 T cell receptor beta chains from the same sample are listed, as sequenced in a study of graft-versus-host responses after intestinal transplantation. This table comes from immunoSEQ multiplex PCR, and its TCRdb copy is limited to in-frame clones, with some not included. The data hold roughly 80,000 clones, with around 86% observed a single time. The antigens these receptors bind are not known. Sequenced here: unstimulated CD8+ T cells sorted from spleen or lymph node cells, sampled before transplant. The receptors here all came from a human donor who was the organ donor for an intestinal transplant.

The CDR3 nucleotides read TGTGCCAGCAGCCCAGGCAGGCTAGATTCACCCCTCCACTTT. Translation: CASSPGRLDSPLHF. V is TRBV7-9 and J is TRBJ1-6, with D unresolved. V lost 5 bases and J 8 bases, leaving 13 bases between the germline ends. Germline values: CDR1 SEHNR, CDR2 FQNEAQ (reference sequence). The CDR3 spans 14 residues.

This chain connects TRBV29-1 to TRBJ2-5; 8 bases fit TRBD1. Trimming at V came to 5 bases and at J to 7 bases, leaving 12 bases not matched to a gene. The CDR3 sequence is 14 residues long. Germline V gene sequence: CDR1 SQVTM, CDR2 ANQGSEA. The CDR3 sequence: CSVNDRGRGGTQYF. DNA of the CDR3: TGCAGCGTTAATGACAGGGGCCGTGGGGGGACCCAGTACTTC.

The V and J genes are TRBV19 and TRBJ2-1, with D perhaps TRBD2 (7 bases). CDR1 is LNHDA and CDR2 is SQIVND in the germline V gene (reference sequence). CDR3 size: 18 residues. V shed 10 bases and J shed 0 bases, with 25 bases lying between them. CDR3 in amino acids: CATLRGGFGQNSYNEQFF. CDR3 DNA sequence: TGTGCCACTCTAAGGGGGGGCTTTGGACAAAACTCCTACAATGAGCAGTTCTTC.

This rearrangement joins TRBV13 to TRBJ2-1; D not resolved. Per the germline V gene, CDR1 is PRHDT and CDR2 is FYEKMQ (reference sequence). Between the trimmed V and J ends, which lost 3 bases and 2 bases, there was a span of 11 bases. CDR3 length equals 15 residues. The CDR3 bases are TGTGCCAGCAGCTTCGTGACCGAGACCTACAATGAGCAGTTCTTC. It codes for CASSFVTETYNEQFF.

The V gene is TRBV4-2, the J gene TRBJ1-2, with D perhaps matching TRBD1 (5 bases). The germline CDR1 and CDR2 sequences are LGHNA and YNFKEQ. V was pared by 2 bases and J by 4 bases, with 23 bases between. There are 18 residues in the CDR3. Here the CDR3 reads CASSQRLFPGRRFYGYTF. As DNA, the CDR3 is TGTGCCAGCAGCCAACGTTTATTCCCGGGACGGAGGTTCTATGGCTACACCTTC.

J is TRBJ2-4 and V is TRBV4-1; D is perhaps TRBD1 or TRBD2 (5 bases each). The CDR3 extends over 18 amino acids. The germline V gene has CDR1 MGHRA and CDR2 YSYEKL. V was cut by 0 bases and J by 0 bases, with 15 bases left in between. The CDR3 DNA is TGCGCCAGCAGCCAAGATCCGGTGGGGGTGCTAGCCAAAAACATTCAGTACTTC. It encodes CASSQDPVGVLAKNIQYF.

This clone was seen a handful of times. V usage is TRBV11-2 and J usage is TRBJ2-3; no reliable D call. Per the germline V gene, CDR1 is SGHAT and CDR2 is FQNNGV. This CDR3 comprises 16 residues. Trimming stripped 0 bases from V and 2 bases from J, with 12 bases between. Here the CDR3 DNA reads TGTGCCAGCAGCTTAGATAATGGGCTATCCACAGATACGCAGTATTTT. Translating gives CASSLDNGLSTDTQYF.

In this sample, this clone turned up once. The chain couples TRBV6-5 to TRBJ1-6; D not certain. V was trimmed by 2 bases and J by 6 bases, leaving 5 bases between them. The CDR3 covers 13 residues. CDR1 and CDR2 from the germline V gene are MNHEY and SVGAGI. Here the CDR3 DNA reads TGTGCCAGCAGTTACGAGGGTAATTCACCCCTCCACTTT. It specifies CASSYEGNSPLHF.

The chain recombines TRBV9 with TRBJ1-1; unclear D gene. The V end lost 4 bases, the J end lost 5 bases, and 12 bases lay between the germline ends. There are 13 residues in the CDR3. The germline gives CDR1 SGDLS, CDR2 YYNGEE. The CDR3: CASSSEAGTEAFF. The CDR3 DNA follows: TGTGCCAGCAGCTCTGAAGCGGGGACTGAAGCTTTCTTT.

The J gene is TRBJ2-7, the V gene TRBV27; TRBD1 might be the D (5 bases). This CDR3 is 14 amino acids long. With 6 bases removed from V and 4 bases from J, the gap between germline ends came to 16 bases. Germline V lookup: CDR1 MNHEY, CDR2 SMNVEV (reference sequence). The CDR3 loop is CASSQLGVLYEQYF. CDR3 nucleotide sequence: TGTGCCAGCAGCCAATTAGGGGTCCTTTACGAGCAGTACTTC.

The rearrangement links TRBV4-1 to TRBJ1-1; the D is unclear. The V end lost 0 bases, the J end lost 0 bases, and 8 bases lay between the germline ends. Germline-derived CDR1 and CDR2 are MGHRA and YSYEKL. CDR3 length: 15 amino acids. Here the CDR3 DNA reads TGCGCCAGCAGCCAAGATGGCAGCATGAACACTGAAGCTTTCTTT. Translation: CASSQDGSMNTEAFF.

This clone was counted only a few times. The rearrangement joins TRBV6-4 to TRBJ1-5; 10 bases are a match to TRBD1. With 5 bases clipped from V and 7 bases from J, the junction kept 2 bases outside the gene matches. Germline V gene lookup returns CDR1 MRHNA and CDR2 SNTAGT. CDR3 size: 13 residues. CDR3 in amino acids: CASSRQGAQPQHF. CDR3 sequence (DNA): TGTGCCAGCAGTCGACAGGGGGCACAGCCCCAGCATTTT.

The chain is built from TRBV29-1 and TRBJ2-7; D ambiguous. The CDR3 has 12 amino acids. Germline CDR1 SQVTM, CDR2 ANQGSEA. Between the trimmed V and J ends, which lost 1 base and 4 bases, there was a span of 8 bases. The CDR3 sequence is CSVEVIGYEQYF. The DNA of the CDR3 is TGCAGCGTTGAAGTAATAGGATACGAGCAGTACTTC.

This chain connects TRBV14 to TRBJ1-1; a possible D gene is TRBD1 (6 bases). The CDR3 spans 14 residues. V lost 3 bases and J 7 bases, leaving 15 bases between the germline ends. Germline assignment: CDR1 SGHDN and CDR2 FVKESK. CDR3 region: CASSQKGDTLEAFF. CDR3 nucleotide sequence: TGTGCCAGCAGCCAGAAGGGGGACACTCTTGAAGCTTTCTTT.

The CDR3 loop is CASRQSSGAAFF. In nucleotides, the CDR3 is TGTGCCAGCAGACAATCGTCCGGGGCAGCTTTCTTT. V is TRBV28 and J is TRBJ1-1, with D tentatively TRBD1 (5 bases). The V end was cut by 6 bases, the J end by 10 bases, with 15 bases between. The CDR3 is 12 residues long. CDR1 is MDHEN, CDR2 SYDVKM, per germline. The whole variable domain, filled in from reference TRBV28 and TRBJ1-1, reads DVKVTQSSRYLVKRTGEKVFLECVQDMDHENMFWYRQDPGLGLRLIYFSYDVKMKEKGDIPEGYSVSREKKERFSLILESASTNQTSMYLCASRQSSGAAFFGQGTRLTVV.

The chain employs TRBV27 and TRBJ1-5; maybe TRBD1 (5 bases). V lost 2 bases and J 1 base, leaving 12 bases between the germline ends. This CDR3 is 16 amino acids long. Germline lookup yields CDR1 MNHEY and CDR2 SMNVEV (reference sequence). In nucleotides, the CDR3 is TGTGCCAGCAGTTTAACTTTTGGGGGGAGCAATCAGCCCCAGCATTTT. Its translation is CASSLTFGGSNQPQHF.

The chain uses TRBV4-2 and TRBJ2-5; D may be TRBD1 (5 bases). Germline values: CDR1 LGHNA, CDR2 YNFKEQ. V was cut by 0 bases and J by 10 bases, with 27 bases left in between. The CDR3 has 18 amino acids. Written as DNA, the CDR3 is TGTGCCAGCAGCCAAGATTTAGAGACAGTAACCTTTAGGTCCGTCCAGTACTTC. Amino acid sequence: CASSQDLETVTFRSVQYF.

The chain combines TRBV25-1 with TRBJ2-3; TRBD1 matches 7 bases. In germline, CDR1 is MGHDK, CDR2 SYGVNS. V was clipped by 5 bases and J by 2 bases; unmatched bases: 13. The CDR3 spans 17 residues. CDR3 DNA sequence: TGTGCCAGCAGTCAACTTCAAAGGGGGCAGCACACAGATACGCAGTATTTT. Translation gives CASSQLQRGQHTDTQYF.

This clone qualifies as medium-sized. The rearrangement uses TRBV5-4 and TRBJ1-2; 12 bases are shared with TRBD1. Germline V lookup: CDR1 SGHNT, CDR2 YYREEE (reference sequence). Trimming at V came to 3 bases and at J to 4 bases, leaving 4 bases not matched to a gene. This CDR3 spans 15 amino acids. CDR3 nucleotide sequence: TGTGCCAGCAGCTGGGACAGGGGGCTAGGCTATGGCTACACCTTC. This encodes CASSWDRGLGYGYTF.

V and J are TRBV6-4 and TRBJ2-1; D uncertain. The V end was cut by 0 bases, the J end by 9 bases, with 12 bases between. This CDR3 is built from 14 residues. Germline V gives CDR1 MRHNA, CDR2 SNTAGT. CDR3 sequence reads: CASSDSSPGSEQFF. In DNA form, the CDR3 reads TGTGCCAGCAGTGACTCGAGCCCTGGCAGTGAGCAGTTCTTC.

V and J are TRBV7-3 and TRBJ2-1; a weak D match, TRBD1 (5 bases). V was shortened by 5 bases and J by 2 bases, with 16 bases between the two germline ends. Per germline, CDR1 SGHTA and CDR2 FQGTGA. This CDR3 has 16 residues. CDR3 nucleotides: TGTGCCAGCAGCATTTATACAGGAGCTCCCTACAATGAGCAGTTCTTC. Translation: CASSIYTGAPYNEQFF.

This chain connects TRBV7-9 to TRBJ1-5; D unresolved. Between the trimmed V and J ends, which lost 1 base and 4 bases, there was a span of 8 bases. The CDR3 is 14 amino acids. The germline V gene encodes CDR1 SEHNR and CDR2 FQNEAQ (reference sequence). The CDR3 DNA follows: TGTGCCAGCAGCTTAGGAGCTGGGAATCAGCCCCAGCATTTT. Translation: CASSLGAGNQPQHF.

The chain recombines TRBV4-1 with TRBJ2-3; possibly TRBD1 for D (5 bases). Germline V gene sequence: CDR1 MGHRA, CDR2 YSYEKL. The CDR3 runs 14 residues. V shed 1 base and J shed 4 bases, with 9 bases lying between them. The CDR3 protein is CASSQVLGPDTQYF. Here the CDR3 DNA reads TGCGCCAGCAGCCAAGTCTTGGGGCCAGATACGCAGTATTTT.

The rearrangement uses TRBV30 and TRBJ2-2; 12 positions match TRBD2. Germline V gives CDR1 GTSNPN, CDR2 SVGIG (reference sequence). There are 16 residues in the CDR3. Trimming took 5 bases from V and 5 from J; bases not matched to a gene: 9. This CDR3 reads CAWEGLAGLSTGELFF. The CDR3 region has the DNA TGTGCCTGGGAAGGACTAGCGGGATTGAGTACCGGGGAGCTGTTTTTT. The variable domain in full, completed from reference TRBV30 and TRBJ2-2, reads SQTIHQWPATLVQPVGSPLSLECTVEGTSNPNLYWYRQAAGRGLQLLFYSVGIGQISSEVPQNLSASRPQDRQFILSSKKLLLSDSGFYLCAWEGLAGLSTGELFFGEGSRLTVL.

The chain uses TRBV10-1 and TRBJ2-1; 8 bases agree with TRBD2. This CDR3 is built from 14 residues. The trim removed 5 bases at V and 7 bases at J, leaving 7 bases unmatched. Germline-derived CDR1 and CDR2 are WNHNN and SYGVQD (reference sequence). The CDR3 nucleotides read TGCGCCAGCAGTCCGGGCGGGGGGTTGAATGAGCAGTTCTTC. Its translation: CASSPGGGLNEQFF.

This sequence joins TRBV27 and TRBJ1-4; tentative D call: TRBD1 (6 bases). CDR1 MNHEY and CDR2 SMNVEV come from the germline V gene (reference sequence). V was clipped by 6 bases and J by 2 bases, with 13 bases between them. The length of the CDR3 is 15 residues. The CDR3 DNA follows: TGTGCCAGCAGATCAGGGGTTTTGACTAATGAAAAACTGTTTTTT. This sequence encodes CASRSGVLTNEKLFF.